These 9 T cell receptor beta chains originate from one sample sequenced in a study of B cell selection in AIRE deficiency. The assay was immunoSEQ multiplex PCR, and TCRdb's table has in-frame clones only and misses some. The data contain some 25,000 clones, 95% to 97% of them singletons. Conventional CD4 T cells were sorted as CD4+CD127+ cells. The sample was conventional CD4+ T cells sorted from PBMCs. Receptors were obtained from a human donor with AIRE deficiency.

This sequence joins TRBV4-1 and TRBJ2-3; D remains unclear. The CDR3 totals 11 residues. With 3 bases removed from V and 11 bases from J, the gap between germline ends came to 9 bases. Germline loops: CDR1 MGHRA, CDR2 YSYEKL. Here the CDR3 DNA reads TGCGCCAGCAGCCAGGGTCAGATGCAGTATTTT. It encodes CASSQGQMQYF.

This clone was observed a handful of times. The chain carries TRBV2 and TRBJ2-7; the D is unclear. This CDR3 region has 14 residues. With 6 bases removed from V and 0 bases from J, the gap between germline ends came to 12 bases. CDR1 and CDR2 (germline): SNHLY, FYNNEI. CDR3 residues: CASRGRTASYEQYF. As DNA, the CDR3 is TGTGCCAGCAGGGGCCGGACGGCCTCCTACGAGCAGTACTTC.

The rearrangement links TRBV4-1 to TRBJ1-2; 11 bases map to TRBD1. The junction had 16 bases not matched to a gene; V was cut back by 4 bases and J by 3 bases. This CDR3 is 19 amino acids long. From germline, CDR1 is MGHRA and CDR2 YSYEKL. The CDR3 region has the DNA TGCGCCAGCAGCCTCCAAGGTGACGGGACAGGGGGACTCGACTATGGCTACACCTTC. It is translated as CASSLQGDGTGGLDYGYTF.

J is TRBJ1-5 and V is TRBV4-3; D is unclear. This CDR3 spans 18 amino acids. V lost 0 bases to trimming and J lost 0 bases, with 15 bases between them. Germline CDR1 and CDR2: LGHNA and YSLEER. In nucleotides, the CDR3 is TGCGCCAGCAGCCAAGACTACCCCGCCCCCCGTAGCAATCAGCCCCAGCATTTT. Its translation: CASSQDYPAPRSNQPQHF.

The V and J genes are TRBV10-3 and TRBJ1-6; D gene unclear. V lost 6 bases and J 5 bases, leaving 14 bases between the germline ends. The germline CDR1 and CDR2 sequences are ENHRY and SYGVKD. This CDR3 spans 15 amino acids. CDR3 amino acids: CAIRISDADNSPLHF. DNA of the CDR3: TGTGCCATCAGAATCTCGGACGCTGATAATTCACCCCTCCACTTT.

This chain links TRBV7-2 with TRBJ2-7; D tentatively fits TRBD1 or TRBD2 (5 bases each). The length of the CDR3 is 16 residues. The V and J ends lost 1 base and 1 base respectively, with 14 bases between them. Germline CDR1 is SGHTA and CDR2 is FQGNSA. The CDR3 nucleotides are TGTGCCAGCAGCTTAGGCCGATGGGGGAAATCCTACGAGCAGTACTTC. Its translation: CASSLGRWGKSYEQYF. Full variable domain (outside the CDR3, taken from reference TRBV7-2 and TRBJ2-7): GAGVSQSPSNKVTEKGKDVELRCDPISGHTALYWYRQSLGQGLEFLIYFQGNSAPDKSGLPSDRFSAERTGGSVSTLTIQRTQQEDSAVYLCASSLGRWGKSYEQYFGPGTRLTVT.

The chain links TRBV7-9 to TRBJ2-7; D may be TRBD2 (6 bases). Deletions cut 8 bases from V and 6 bases from J, with 20 bases between. The CDR3 loop spans 14 amino acids. Germline V lookup: CDR1 SEHNR, CDR2 FQNEAQ (reference sequence). In DNA, the CDR3 is TGTGCCAGCTCCCCGACAGCGGGCCGTCTCGAGCAGTACTTC. Translation gives CASSPTAGRLEQYF.

The genes are TRBV4-1 and TRBJ2-1; tentatively, D is TRBD1 (5 bases). The CDR3 consists of 13 residues. Germline loops: CDR1 MGHRA, CDR2 YSYEKL. V was cut by 1 base and J by 6 bases, with 7 bases left in between. The DNA of the CDR3 is TGCGCCAGCAGCCAAGTCGACAGCAATGAGCAGTTCTTC. This codes for CASSQVDSNEQFF.

The rearrangement links TRBV6-6 to TRBJ2-7; 7 nucleotides agree with TRBD2. V gave up 8 bases and J gave up 3 bases; unmatched junction bases: 10. This CDR3 is 14 amino acids long. CDR1 MNHNY and CDR2 SVGAGI come from the germline V gene (reference sequence). The CDR3 region has the DNA TGTGCCAGCGTCGGTACGGGCGGGAGCTACGAGCAGTACTTC. Protein: CASVGTGGSYEQYF.